This section outlines one T cell receptor beta chain sequence together with its context. Its recognized antigen is unknown. No base qualities exist here, and no much larger clone lies one base off it. The sample comes from a study of Ad26.COV2.S vaccination and SARS-CoV-2 variants (dated by TCRdb to 2020 to 2023). Regarding the research as a whole: Donors in the vaccine arm were drawn from COV1001, a multicentre, randomized, double-blind, placebo-controlled phase I-IIa trial testing Ad26.COV2.S in healthy adults. Throughout the experiments and outcome assessment, investigators stayed blinded to trial group allocation. Ad26.COV2.S was administered intramuscularly at 5 x 10^10 or 1 x 10^11 viral particles, either as a single shot or as two shots given 56 days apart. Trial participants were randomized into five groups of five, in which low-dose or high-dose Ad26.COV2.S was given once or twice, or placebo was given on both occasions. Sequencing of the TCRbeta repertoire served to evaluate the specificity and breadth of SARS-CoV-2-reactive T cell receptors following Ad26.COV2.S vaccination. A total of 32 samples were included in the TCR-sequenced set, comprising some 20 Ad26.COV2.S vaccine recipients, 5 placebo recipients and 8 SARS-CoV-2 convalescent individuals.

The junction shows trimming of 10 bases on V and 4 bases on J, plus 22 bases between the germline ends. The CDR3 numbers 16 residues from cysteine through phenylalanine. The only DNA kept is the CDR3, 48 bases in frame from the first base. CDR1 and CDR2 were assigned from the germline V gene (reference sequence) as LNHDA and SQIVND. The intended sense of this specimen's treatment or condition label: around 19 received Ad26.COV2.S at low or high dose, single or two shots; 5 received placebo; per-sample allocation not given. For vaccine and placebo recipients, repertoires were sequenced using samples collected on day 63 after the first injection. Cohort 1b enrolled 25 to 30 adults aged 18-55 years at a single site in Boston, USA, between 29 July and 7 August 2020. Ad26.COV2.S was a replication-incompetent adenovirus type 26 vector expressing a prefusion-stabilized SARS-CoV-2 spike protein from the original Wuhan strain.

The immunoSEQ Assay was used to sequence TCRbeta CDR3 regions. After extraction, genomic DNA underwent amplification by bias-controlled multiplex PCR, followed by high-throughput sequencing. Concerning the study's data processing: To quantify the absolute abundance of each unique TCRbeta CDR3 region, sequences were collapsed and filtered. Usable DNA was measured by amplifying reference genes present in all nucleated cells, and TCRbeta template counts were normalized to that usable DNA to estimate T cell fraction. Repertoire TCRs were annotated as SARS-CoV-2-specific when V gene, CDR3 amino acid sequence and J gene were exactly matched to a known reactive TCR set. The reference SARS-CoV-2 TCR set came from MIRA and was filtered for enrichment in COVID-19-positive ImmuneCODE repertoires, removing public or cross-reactive TCRs. Based on the MIRA antigens, annotated TCRs were further analysed at the level of specific ORF or position within ORF. Depth was the summed frequency of annotated unique rearrangements, while breadth was defined as annotated unique rearrangements over total unique productive rearrangements. Group comparisons of TCR breadth used two-sided Wilcoxon rank-sum tests. TCRdb took over this immuneACCESS table, retaining in-frame rearrangements with V and J assigned. Such tables are incomplete; in checked studies, under half of the missing clones stem from an unresolved V gene, and the remainder is unexplained. The V and J calls and clone size are taken from that table; D and trimming were inferred from the DNA. Within this sample are approximately 240,000 clones, with more than 75% of them counted one time only. The ten biggest clones cover roughly 10% of the sample.

Overall results and qualifications from the work: Ad26.COV2.S recipients had higher spike-specific TCR breadth than placebo recipients (P = 0.0014). Comparable non-spike TCR breadth was observed between vaccine and placebo recipients, consistent with only spike being contained in the vaccine. The authors noted that the TCR breadth and depth analyses may have underestimated total T cell responses. After vaccination, substantial breadth of spike-specific CD8+ and CD4+ T cell responses was reported. The study lacked the statistical power to compare responses across vaccine doses or regimens.

The sample was peripheral blood, taken in a trial of Ad26.COV2.S vaccine versus placebo. The receptor's source is a person between 18 and 65 years old who received the Ad26.COV2.S COVID-19 vaccine or a placebo. This chain joins TRBV19 to TRBJ1-4; a confident D gene designation cannot be given. The DNA reads as follows: TGTGCCACCCGGTTTGGTCCCGGGTCAAGTAATGAAAAACTGTTTTTT. It translates as CATRFGPGSSNEKLFF.